This TCR beta chain was identified in a study of cytomegalovirus exposure and HLA in healthy donors. Primers included in the PCR were 60 Vbeta and 13 Jbeta primers. Profiled with immunoSEQ multiplex PCR; TCRdb holds only in-frame clones, not every one. The table lists 60,000 to 80,000 clones, roughly 84% of them singletons. This cohort consisted of healthy bone marrow donors. Findings of the study overall: The classifier reportedly diagnosed cytomegalovirus status with high sensitivity and specificity.

On this clone itself: Its antigen is not known.

V shed 0 bases, J shed 6 bases, and the junction held 8 bases outside the gene matches. Germline V gene lookup returns CDR1 SGDLS and CDR2 YYNGEE. The CDR3 is made up of 16 amino acids. The chain recombines TRBV9 with TRBJ1-2; 10 bases align to TRBD1. The sequence came from a woman in her twenties or thirties in good health and CMV-seronegative. Specimen: PBMCs. This CDR3 is CASSVGVEGTGDGYTF. The DNA for the CDR3 is TGTGCCAGCAGCGTAGGAGTCGAGGGGACAGGGGATGGCTACACCTTC.